The 22 T cell receptor beta chains below come from one sample, sequenced in a study of shared T cell receptors in the human thymus (dated by TCRdb to the early 2020s). Libraries were built with the immunoSEQ multiplex PCR assay. TCRdb stores this immuneACCESS table with in-frame sequences only. Part of the clones is absent; in the studies checked, under half of the shortfall reflects unresolved V genes, and no reason is known for the rest. The sample yields 600,000 or so clones; 70% to 90% were counted once. Jointly, the top ten make up 0.009% to 0.0095% of the sample. These data are also associated with another study on human thymus T cells.

Specimen: thymocytes. The source is a boy under two years old with a congenital heart defect. Donor details come from another sample of the same person, matched by shared clones.

The J gene is TRBJ1-6, the V gene TRBV18; TRBD1 matches at 8 bases. Trimming at V came to 3 bases and at J to 7 bases, leaving 5 bases not matched to a gene. The CDR3 sequence is 15 residues long. CDR1 is KGHSH and CDR2 is LQKENI in the germline V gene. The CDR3 sequence: CASSPRQGPNSPLHF. Written as DNA, the CDR3 is TGTGCCAGCTCACCCAGACAGGGGCCAAATTCACCCCTCCACTTT.

The J gene is TRBJ2-3, the V gene TRBV11-2; a possible D gene is TRBD2 (5 bases). The germline V gene has CDR1 SGHAT and CDR2 FQNNGV. The ends were cut back, 5 bases at V and 4 bases at J, with 13 bases in the middle. The CDR3 is 14 amino acids. DNA for the CDR3: TGTGCCAGCAGCCTAGGAGGAGGAGCAGATACGCAGTATTTT. Residues: CASSLGGGADTQYF.

Turning to this clone: The sample has other DNA sequences that encode this CDR3 too. The chain has TRBV5-1 and TRBJ1-6, with unresolved D. Germline loops: CDR1 SGHRS, CDR2 YFSETQ. CDR3 length equals 16 residues. V was clipped by 0 bases and J by 4 bases, with 11 bases between them. The DNA of the CDR3 is TGCGCCAGCAGCTTGGCCCCAGATGGTTATAATTCACCCCTCCACTTT. Protein sequence: CASSLAPDGYNSPLHF.

This rearrangement joins TRBV7-9 to TRBJ1-4, with 7 bases identical to TRBD1. V gave up 3 bases and J gave up 3 bases; unmatched junction bases: 7. The germline gives CDR1 SEHNR, CDR2 FQNEAQ (reference sequence). The CDR3 loop spans 16 amino acids. CDR3 residues: CASSLTGKVANEKLFF. CDR3 in DNA: TGTGCCAGCAGCTTGACAGGGAAGGTAGCTAATGAAAAACTGTTTTTT.

This clone came up once. The chain carries TRBV19 and TRBJ2-2; D is perhaps TRBD1 (6 bases). V gave up 4 bases and J gave up 6 bases, with 15 bases separating them. Germline V gene sequence: CDR1 LNHDA, CDR2 SQIVND (reference sequence). This CDR3 is built from 15 residues. CDR3 DNA sequence: TGTGCCAGTAGTACCAGGCAGGGGATGGCCGGGGAGCTGTTTTTT. Residues: CASSTRQGMAGELFF.

V and J are TRBV28 and TRBJ2-1; D not resolved. Germline V gene data show CDR1 as MDHEN and CDR2 as SYDVKM. V shed 2 bases and J shed 6 bases, with 11 bases lying between them. The CDR3 runs to 14 residues. Here the CDR3 DNA reads TGTGCCAGCAGTTTAGGTCGAGGTGTCAATGAGCAGTTCTTC. Amino acid sequence: CASSLGRGVNEQFF.

This chain connects TRBV7-2 to TRBJ1-2, with 11 positions matching TRBD1. The J segment lost 5 bases and the V segment lost 1 base, leaving 9 bases of the junction unmatched. The CDR3 sequence is 17 residues long. Germline V gene sequence: CDR1 SGHTA, CDR2 FQGNSA. In DNA form, the CDR3 reads TGTGCCAGCAGCTTAGAGGGTAGGACAGGGGGCGCTTATGGCTACACCTTC. Amino acid sequence: CASSLEGRTGGAYGYTF.

CDR3 protein: CASSFLSRDRGTEGNTIYF. The CDR3 DNA sequence: TGTGCCAGCAGTTTCTTGAGCCGGGACAGGGGAACGGAGGGAAACACCATATATTTT. The chain recombines TRBV28 with TRBJ1-3; TRBD1 matches at 10 bases. J was trimmed by 4 bases and V by 3 bases; bases with no gene match: 15. Germline CDR1 MDHEN, CDR2 SYDVKM. CDR3 length: 19 residues. The variable domain in full, completed from reference TRBV28 and TRBJ1-3, reads DVKVTQSSRYLVKRTGEKVFLECVQDMDHENMFWYRQDPGLGLRLIYFSYDVKMKEKGDIPEGYSVSREKKERFSLILESASTNQTSMYLCASSFLSRDRGTEGNTIYFGEGSWLTVV.

V gene TRBV7-9 combines with J gene TRBJ1-1; 7 bases line up with TRBD1. V trimming: 4 bases; J trimming: 8 bases; junction bases outside the gene matches: 10. This CDR3 has 14 residues. The germline V gene encodes CDR1 SEHNR and CDR2 FQNEAQ (reference sequence). In DNA, the CDR3 is TGTGCCAGCAGCTCAAAGGGACAGCCGTCCGAAGCTTTCTTT. Protein sequence: CASSSKGQPSEAFF.

The chain couples TRBV9 to TRBJ2-3; D not certain. Germline assignment: CDR1 SGDLS and CDR2 YYNGEE. Trimming pared 0 bases from V and 0 bases from J, leaving 11 bases between. The CDR3 length is 16 residues. The CDR3 here is CASSVVAETSTDTQYF. Written as DNA, the CDR3 is TGTGCCAGCAGCGTAGTTGCAGAGACTAGCACAGATACGCAGTATTTT.

Details on this clone: The junction and the germline gene differ at one end; a read error may be behind it. The chain uses TRBV5-1 and TRBJ2-2, with TRBD2 identical over 13 bases. The CDR3 has 19 amino acids. Germline values: CDR1 SGHRS, CDR2 YFSETQ. This CDR3 is CAGSAQNPLAGGLAGELFF. The CDR3 region has the DNA TGCGCCGGCAGCGCTCAAAACCCACTAGCGGGAGGGCTCGCCGGGGAGCTGTTTTTT. The complete variable domain, with remaining parts taken from reference TRBV5-1 and TRBJ2-2, reads KAGVTQTPRYLIKTRGQQVTLSCSPISGHRSVSWYQQTPGQGLQFLFEYFSETQRNKGNFPGRFSGRQFSNSRSEMNVSTLELGDSALYLCAGSAQNPLAGGLAGELFFGEGSRLTVL.

The rearrangement links TRBV29-1 to TRBJ2-7, with 9 bases matching TRBD1. The CDR3 runs to 16 residues. J lost 6 bases, V lost 3 bases, and 15 bases had no gene match. Germline V CDR1 and CDR2: SQVTM, ANQGSEA. The CDR3 sequence: CSVEVGRGTGSREQYF. As DNA, the CDR3 is TGCAGCGTTGAGGTGGGCCGCGGGACAGGGTCTCGCGAGCAGTACTTC.

CDR3 sequence (DNA): TGCGCCAGCAGCTTGGCGCCCCAACTCATGGACAGGGAGGGTAGCTATGGCTACACCTTC. Encoded protein: CASSLAPQLMDREGSYGYTF. J is TRBJ1-2 and V is TRBV5-1; TRBD1 matches at 8 bases. The CDR3 runs to 20 residues. Unmatched junction bases numbered 20, after V lost 0 bases and J lost 4 bases. CDR1 SGHRS and CDR2 YFSETQ come from the germline V gene. Full variable domain (outside the CDR3, taken from reference TRBV5-1 and TRBJ1-2): KAGVTQTPRYLIKTRGQQVTLSCSPISGHRSVSWYQQTPGQGLQFLFEYFSETQRNKGNFPGRFSGRQFSNSRSEMNVSTLELGDSALYLCASSLAPQLMDREGSYGYTFGSGTRLTVV.

The J gene is TRBJ2-5, the V gene TRBV11-2; tentatively, D is TRBD2 (6 bases). The J call may be mistaken, given a closer DNA end match to TRBJ2-7. Germline V gives CDR1 SGHAT, CDR2 FQNNGV. The CDR3 is made up of 15 amino acids. CDR3 sequence: CASSLRGGGFHEQYF. The CDR3 DNA sequence: TGTGCCAGCAGCTTAAGGGGAGGAGGTTTCCACGAGCAGTACTTC.

The chain links TRBV20-1 to TRBJ1-1; D is possibly TRBD1 (5 bases). Germline V gene lookup returns CDR1 DFQATT and CDR2 SNEGSKA (reference sequence). The CDR3 has 11 residues. The V end lost 7 bases, the J end lost 5 bases, and 11 bases lay between the germline ends. CDR3 residues: CSGGRDTEAFF. The CDR3, as DNA: TGCAGTGGGGGCAGGGATACTGAAGCTTTCTTT.

The chain recombines TRBV4-2 with TRBJ1-5; 7 bases map to TRBD1. V dropped 3 bases and J dropped 1; count of bases not matched to a gene: 3. This CDR3 is 15 amino acids long. Germline V lookup: CDR1 LGHNA, CDR2 YNFKEQ. CDR3 sequence reads: CASSHQTGSNQPQHF. The CDR3 DNA sequence: TGTGCCAGCAGCCACCAGACAGGGAGCAATCAGCCCCAGCATTTT.

This rearrangement joins TRBV5-6 to TRBJ2-1; D is possibly TRBD1 (6 bases). Per the germline V gene, CDR1 is SGHDT and CDR2 is YYEEEE. The CDR3 consists of 18 residues. The V end lost 0 bases, the J end lost 7 bases, and 23 bases lay between the germline ends. The CDR3 loop reads CASSLGFDRPTRGNEQFF. The CDR3 nucleotides read TGTGCCAGCAGCTTGGGGTTCGACAGGCCAACACGGGGAAATGAGCAGTTCTTC.

This clone has just one count. The rearrangement uses TRBV5-6 and TRBJ1-3, with D tentatively TRBD1 (6 bases). Germline CDR1 reads SGHDT; CDR2 reads YYEEEE. The germline V and J ends were trimmed by 1 base and 4 bases, with 15 bases remaining between them. This CDR3 is built from 16 residues. Written as DNA, the CDR3 is TGTGCCAGCAGCTTGAAGGACAGTAAGAGGGGAAACACCATATATTTT. Translated: CASSLKDSKRGNTIYF.

The gene calls are TRBV9 and TRBJ2-2, with D uncertain. Germline assignment: CDR1 SGDLS and CDR2 YYNGEE. V was trimmed by 1 base and J by 6 bases, leaving 7 bases between them. There are 13 residues in the CDR3. The CDR3 bases are TGTGCCAGCAGCGTATCCTACTCCGGGGAGCTGTTTTTT. Residues: CASSVSYSGELFF.

The chain couples TRBV13 to TRBJ2-7; 8 positions agree with TRBD1. This CDR3 has 19 residues. Trimming cost V 0 bases and J 2 bases; bases outside gene matches: 15. Per the germline V gene, CDR1 is PRHDT and CDR2 is FYEKMQ (reference sequence). Here the CDR3 reads CASSLGGAGGTDYTYEQYF. The CDR3 DNA sequence: TGTGCCAGCAGCTTAGGTGGGGCAGGGGGCACGGACTATACCTACGAGCAGTACTTC.

V is TRBV19 and J is TRBJ2-3; possible D gene TRBD2, 6 bases. Between the trimmed V and J ends, which lost 3 bases and 1 base, there was a span of 14 bases. CDR3 length: 16 residues. Germline V CDR1 and CDR2: LNHDA, SQIVND (reference sequence). CDR3 region: CASSILAGYGTDTQYF. CDR3 nucleotide sequence: TGTGCCAGTAGTATCTTGGCGGGATATGGCACAGATACGCAGTATTTT.

This sequence joins TRBV15 and TRBJ2-3; D might be TRBD1 (6 bases). The CDR3 has 16 residues. Germline V CDR1 and CDR2: LNHNV, YYDKDF (reference sequence). V lost 0 bases and J lost 4, with 14 bases in between. In nucleotides, the CDR3 is TGTGCCACCAGCAGAGATGAGGCAGGGGATCCAGATACGCAGTATTTT. It yields the protein CATSRDEAGDPDTQYF.